Reported below is one TCR beta chain. The CDR3 covers 15 residues. Germline V CDR1 and CDR2: MNHNS, SASEGT. V was pared by 5 bases and J by 8 bases, with 9 bases of the junction left unmatched. This record comes from a study of T cell changes during pregnancy in multiple sclerosis. Sequencing was performed with immunoSEQ multiplex PCR; in TCRdb, only in-frame clones are kept and a portion is missing. The sample yields about 40,000 clones, 90% seen once. The sequence came from a female donor with multiple sclerosis, enrolled in a pregnancy study. The sequencing here drew on CD4+ T cells from peripheral blood mononuclear cells, taken in the third trimester of pregnancy. The rearrangement uses TRBV6-1 and TRBJ2-3, with 11 bases lining up with TRBD1. Here the CDR3 DNA reads TGTGCCAGCAGTAGATCAGGGACAGGGGGAGGTACGCAGTATTTT. Amino acids: CASSRSGTGGGTQYF.